Listed here is a single T cell receptor (beta chain). These data originate in a study of cytomegalovirus exposure and HLA in healthy donors. TCRdb keeps only in-frame clones here, not all; method: immunoSEQ multiplex PCR. The sample gives more than 250,000 clones, 90% of which show up once; 3.1% is in the top ten. The source material was PBMCs. This TCR derives from a woman aged 25 to 39 in good health and CMV-seronegative.

This CDR3 reads CASSPRMNTEAFF. The CDR3 DNA sequence: TGTGCCAGTAGTCCGCGTATGAACACTGAAGCTTTCTTT. The chain joins TRBV19 to TRBJ1-1; D not certain. V lost 5 bases and J 0 bases, leaving 7 bases between the germline ends. This CDR3 region has 13 residues. CDR1 is LNHDA, CDR2 SQIVND, per germline (reference sequence).